These T cell receptor beta chains were read from a single sample in a study of Graves' ophthalmopathy and Graves' hyperthyroidism. TCRdb reprocessed the multiplex PCR reads via MiXCR and lists one record per CDR3 protein. The sample lists 200,000 to 250,000 distinct CDR3 sequences; around 50% were seen once. Sequenced sample: peripheral blood. The receptors shown here come from an adult man with Graves' ophthalmopathy. The CDR3 runs from the conserved cysteine through the conserved F or W. D genes are given only for firm matches. Size is stated for part of the rows, as once, few or many counts, or as a class when the clone is expanded.

NA,NA,TRBJ1-1,TRBV15,17,CATSRGPLGRANTEAFF,TGTGCCACCAGCAGAGGACCCCTCGGACGGGCAAACACTGAAGCTTTCTTT
few,NA,TRBJ2-7,TRBV29-1,14,CSARTLPSSYEQYF,TGCAGCGCCCGGACACTTCCTAGCTCCTACGAGCAGTACTTC
few,NA,TRBJ1-1,TRBV5-4,15,CASSPVVAMNTEAFF,TGTGCCAGCAGCCCCGTGGTGGCGATGAACACTGAAGCTTTCTTT
NA,NA,TRBJ2-5,TRBV6-6,14,CASSSAGGQETQYF,TGTGCCAGCAGTTCCGCCGGGGGCCAAGAGACCCAGTACTTC
once,NA,TRBJ1-3,TRBV7-2,17,CASSSHPSQVSGNTIYF,TGTGCCAGCAGTTCCCACCCCTCACAAGTCTCTGGAAACACCATATATTTT
few,NA,TRBJ2-3,TRBV7-9,12,CASSPSTDTQYF,TGTGCCAGCAGTCCTAGCACAGATACGCAGTATTTT
NA,NA,TRBJ2-7,TRBV2,14,CASSQLADAREQYF,TGCGCCAGCAGCCAGCTAGCAGATGCTAGGGAGCAGTACTTC
NA,NA,TRBJ1-3,TRBV7-2,16,CASSDQSGGSGNTIYF,TGTGCCAGCAGCGACCAGTCCGGGGGCTCTGGAAACACCATATATTTT
NA,NA,TRBJ2-7,TRBV12-3/TRBV12-4,13,CASSFTDGGQQYF,TGTGCCAGCAGTTTTACGGACGGGGGCCAGCAGTACTTC
NA,TRBD1,TRBJ1-1,TRBV29-1,13,CSAYRGRGTEAFF,TGCAGCGCCTACAGGGGGCGCGGCACTGAAGCTTTCTTT
NA,NA,TRBJ2-7,TRBV5-5,14,CASSPKDSSYEQYF,TGTGCCAGCAGCCCCAAGGACAGTAGCTACGAGCAGTACTTC
NA,TRBD1,TRBJ2-5,TRBV5-6,17,CASSLEQGEMVQETQYF,TGTGCCAGCAGCTTGGAACAGGGGGAAATGGTTCAAGAGACCCAGTACTTC
NA,TRBD1,TRBJ2-7,TRBV27,14,CASSLSRGLDEQYF,TGTGCCAGCAGTTTATCCAGGGGGCTCGACGAGCAGTACTTC
few,NA,TRBJ2-2,TRBV12-3/TRBV12-4,13,CASSRTTAGELFF,TGTGCCAGCAGCCGAACGACGGCCGGGGAGCTGTTTTTT
many,TRBD1,TRBJ2-5,TRBV7-2,14,CASSGGQGGETQYF,TGTGCCAGCAGCGGCGGACAGGGGGGGGAGACCCAGTACTTC
NA,NA,TRBJ2-7,TRBV5-8,16,CASSEYRGPFTYEQYF,TGTGCCAGCAGCGAATACCGGGGTCCCTTTACATACGAGCAGTACTTC
many,TRBD2,TRBJ2-7,TRBV24-1,13,CATSGLAGDEQYF,TGTGCCACCAGCGGACTAGCGGGAGACGAGCAGTACTTC
few,NA,TRBJ1-2,TRBV20-1,13,CSARTESNYGYTF,TGCAGTGCTAGAACAGAGAGTAACTATGGCTACACCTTC
few,NA,TRBJ2-7,TRBV7-9,14,CASSLRGERYEQYF,TGTGCCAGCAGCTTGCGAGGTGAGAGATACGAGCAGTACTTC
few,TRBD1,TRBJ1-6,TRBV10-3,15,CAISGGGQGGSPLHF,TGTGCCATCAGTGGGGGTGGACAGGGGGGATCACCCCTCCACTTT
NA,NA,TRBJ2-2,TRBV29-1,13,CSVTRMSTGELFF,TGCAGCGTCACCCGCATGAGCACCGGGGAGCTGTTTTTT
NA,NA,TRBJ2-7,TRBV6-1,14,CTSSEGSETYEQYF,TGTACCAGCAGTGAAGGATCTGAGACCTACGAGCAGTACTTC
NA,NA,TRBJ2-7,TRBV4-1,15,CASSQDKLGYYEQYF,TGCGCCAGCAGCCAAGATAAACTAGGTTACTACGAGCAGTACTTC
NA,NA,TRBJ1-2,TRBV9,17,CASSFRLADAGANGYTF,TGTGCCAGCAGCTTCAGACTTGCGGACGCAGGGGCCAATGGCTACACCTTC
few,TRBD1,TRBJ1-5,TRBV12-3/TRBV12-4,13,CASTGQGGQPQHF,TGTGCCAGCACCGGACAGGGTGGACAGCCCCAGCATTTT
many,NA,TRBJ1-1,TRBV29-1,11,CSVLTNEKAFF,TGCAGCGTTTTAACCAACGAAAAAGCTTTCTTT
many,TRBD1,TRBJ1-2,TRBV15,15,CATSRDDRANYGYTF,TGTGCCACCAGCAGAGATGACAGGGCTAACTATGGCTACACCTTC
NA,NA,TRBJ2-7,TRBV7-2,12,CASRRDLREQYF,TGTGCCAGCAGACGTGACTTGAGAGAGCAGTACTTC
NA,TRBD1,TRBJ2-7,TRBV19,16,CASSMAVGTGFHEQYF,TGTGCCAGTAGTATGGCGGTAGGGACAGGCTTTCACGAGCAGTACTTC
few,TRBD1,TRBJ2-2,TRBV7-9,14,CASSRDRVSGELFF,TGTGCCAGCAGCAGGGACAGGGTTTCCGGGGAGCTGTTTTTT
NA,TRBD1,TRBJ2-7,TRBV29-1,13,CSVVEDRGYEQYF,TGCAGCGTCGTAGAGGACAGGGGATACGAGCAGTACTTC
NA,NA,TRBJ2-7,TRBV20-1,14,CSARRLELSYEQYF,TGCAGTGCTAGGAGGCTAGAGTTGTCCTACGAGCAGTACTTC
few,NA,TRBJ2-2,TRBV7-9,14,CASSLEPNTGELFF,TGTGCCAGCAGCTTGGAGCCGAACACCGGGGAGCTGTTTTTT
NA,TRBD2,TRBJ2-1,TRBV20-1,13,CSAREGLRDEQFF,TGCAGTGCTAGAGAGGGACTACGAGATGAGCAGTTCTTC
NA,NA,TRBJ2-2,TRBV7-3,17,CASSLPSLYPDTGELFF,TGTGCCAGCAGCTTACCGTCGTTATACCCGGACACCGGGGAGCTGTTTTTT
once,NA,TRBJ1-6,TRBV7-2,13,CASSPGRGFFLHF,TGTGCCAGCAGCCCCGGGCGGGGATTCTTCCTCCACTTT
few,NA,TRBJ1-2,TRBV24-1,17,CATSDLRKPRFGYGYTF,TGTGCCACCAGTGATTTGAGGAAACCGCGCTTCGGCTATGGCTACACCTTC
few,TRBD1,TRBJ1-6,TRBV14,15,CASSQLRQGAAPLHF,TGTGCCAGCAGCCAACTCCGACAGGGGGCGGCACCCCTCCACTTT
NA,NA,TRBJ2-5,TRBV20-1,12,CSALTRMETQYF,TGCAGTGCCCTCACTAGGATGGAGACCCAGTACTTC
few,TRBD1,TRBJ1-6,TRBV5-6,15,CASSGQGTKSSPLHF,TGTGCCAGCAGCGGACAGGGAACCAAAAGTTCACCCCTCCACTTT
NA,TRBD1,TRBJ2-7,TRBV25-1,15,CASSSPGQGQYEQYF,TGTGCCAGCAGTTCTCCGGGACAGGGGCAGTACGAGCAGTACTTC
NA,NA,TRBJ1-1,TRBV4-1,13,CASGSPPGTEAFF,TGCGCCAGCGGAAGTCCCCCGGGGACTGAAGCTTTCTTT
few,TRBD1,TRBJ2-5,TRBV5-8,15,CASSFSGGPQETQYF,TGTGCCAGCAGCTTCTCAGGGGGACCCCAAGAGACCCAGTACTTC
many,NA,TRBJ2-5,TRBV19,12,CASDGGGETQYF,TGTGCCAGCGACGGGGGTGGGGAGACCCAGTACTTC
NA,NA,TRBJ2-7,TRBV10-3,13,CASNHPGQYEQYF,TGTGCCAGCAACCATCCCGGTCAGTACGAGCAGTACTTC
NA,NA,TRBJ2-6,TRBV5-1,18,CASSPGTGSPSGANVLTF,TGCGCCAGCAGCCCCGGAACAGGTTCGCCCTCTGGGGCCAACGTCCTGACTTTC
NA,NA,TRBJ1-2,TRBV4-1,15,CASSQGSGFLYGYTF,TGCGCCAGCAGCCAAGGGTCAGGGTTCCTCTATGGCTACACCTTC
few,NA,TRBJ2-7,TRBV18,13,CASSPSGWKSRYF,TGTGCCAGCTCACCATCAGGTTGGAAAAGCAGGTACTTC